This entry describes one T cell receptor (beta chain). This receptor's antigen is unknown. Per-base quality was not reported, and no clone a single base away is much larger than it. This sample is part of a study of cytomegalovirus exposure and HLA in healthy donors (dated by TCRdb to about 2017). In the study overall: An earlier analysis of several hundred of the donors reported over 250 Gb of sequence data and about 120 million unique TCR beta sequences obtained from about 179 million T cells. Rather than drawing on any new phenotypic data, the later analysis identified candidate immune exposures from TCR beta sequences and the way those sequences occurred across donors. Roughly 300 gigabases of sequencing data and around 85 million unique TCR sequences made up an early release that covered 640 HLA-typed donors. The T cell repertoires of some 670 subjects were profiled by immunosequencing and related to cytomegalovirus serostatus. On average, approximately 250,000 unique TCR beta nucleotide sequences were sequenced per donor among a few hundred genotyped donors of the cohort, with roughly 20% of those sequences being non-productive. All discovery cohort repertoires had been generated on a single sequencing platform. Genome-wide SNP genotypes for about 60% of the roughly 700 donors were used in a later genetic analysis, which treated that subset as a discovery cohort. An earlier analysis of approximately 630 of the donors applied high-throughput TCR beta sequencing to assess whether each TCR beta V gene segment acted as functional or pseudogenic. Of the roughly 400 genotyped donors, approximately 83% fell in the genetic ancestry cluster associated with self-reported Caucasian donors. To predict cytomegalovirus infection status, the study combined high-throughput TCR immunosequencing, statistical association of individual TCRs with disease status, and machine learning. Donor age, sex, ethnicity and CMV serostatus were collected together with the repertoire data. Several DR-DQ haplotypes were handled as single units for association and clustering, since linkage in the cohort was strong. A separate validation cohort of roughly 130 different subjects was used in addition to the roughly 700-subject first cohort. The number of donors typed differed by locus, with roughly 629-640 for A, B, C, DRB1 and DQB1, more than 500 for DQA1, under 610 for DPA1, and around 430 for DPB1. Both class I and class II loci were covered by HLA typing, at four-digit resolution. To study patterns of TCR occurrence, a later analysis re-analyzed previously published TCR beta repertoires from 600 to 750 donors and added high-resolution HLA genotyping. The study aimed to test whether signatures of past pathogen exposure could be identified by cataloging public T cell receptors.

CDR1 and CDR2 are drawn from the germline V gene: MGHRA, YSYEKL. V is pruned by 4 bases and J by 2 bases, leaving 13 bases of the junction without a gene match. Taken from cysteine to phenylalanine, the CDR3 has 18 residues. The read is trimmed to its CDR3 DNA, 54 bases read in frame from base 1. What the work shows at the level of the full study, not this receptor alone: A further reported finding was that TCR beta sequences accurately predicted the HLA-A and HLA-B alleles for most subjects in the first cohort. A group of highly shared sequence variants was considered likely to be a technical artifact of the sequencing pipeline. According to a later analysis, parvovirus B19, influenza, CMV and Epstein-Barr virus appeared linked to several top co-occurrence clusters. The classifier was reported to diagnose cytomegalovirus status with high specificity and sensitivity in both the original cohort and the validation cohort. Only TCR beta chains were sequenced in this cohort, and the absence of alpha or paired-chain data limited detectable features. According to the authors, the approach could potentially be generalized to other disease states and immunological phenotypes. In an earlier analysis of some 640 of the donors, most TCR beta V segments were observed in productive rearrangements about 90% or about 30% of the time, broadly matching IMGT annotations. A few of the identified cytomegalovirus-associated TCR beta chains were confirmed in vitro to be specific for cytomegalovirus antigens. Correlated functional status among segregating V segments might reflect linkage disequilibrium, but an unknown experimental factor could not be ruled out. In a later analysis, HLA-associated TCR beta chains were found to be more clonally expanded and to have lower generation probabilities than equally common non-associated chains. According to a later analysis, most CMV-associated TCR beta chains appeared to be HLA-restricted, and the HLA associations seemed to be driven largely by CMV exposure. In a later genetic analysis, fewer N-insertions in productive TCRs were reported among donors in an Asian-associated ancestry cluster than the approximately 710-donor mean. Roughly uniform sequencing depth across donors was assumed in presence/absence analyses, although this assumption may not hold. Some IMGT-functional V segments, including TRBV6-2 and TRBV6-3, could not be distinguished by the 87-base-pair reads and were therefore excluded. When HLA alleles, especially DR and DQ, strongly co-occurred, attributing TCR associations to individual alleles was difficult. Across donors, most TCR sequences were observed very rarely, whereas some public TCRs were present in many individuals. V-gene and J-gene trimming of TCR beta chains was associated with a missense DCLRE1C variant in a later genetic analysis, and the association was replicated in an independent cohort. The study gave a list of some 150 TCR beta chains associated with cytomegalovirus. In a later analysis, 16,951 TCR beta sequences were associated with specific HLA alleles at a false discovery rate of 0.05. The only immune exposure information available for the cohort was CMV serostatus. Because HLA typing was unavailable for some donors at each locus, only the typed subset was used in association tests. Because counts were too low, roughly 16 rarely observed V segments, including chromosome 9 orphons, were excluded from the earlier analysis of under 650 of the donors. A later analysis found that TCR association rates varied across HLA loci, with DRB1 alleles showing the most associated TCRs and HLA-C alleles the fewest.

The library was built by means of the immunoSEQ multiplex PCR assay. A mixture of 60 forward primers for TCR Vbeta segments and 13 reverse primers for TCR Jbeta segments was used in the multiplex PCR. A multiplex PCR assay on genomic DNA amplified the CDR3 region of rearranged TCR beta genes. Amplified TCR beta libraries were sequenced as 87-base-pair reads on the Illumina HiSeq System. Under the source paper's analysis protocol: A later analysis counted about 80 million unique TCR beta chains across the 670 or so repertoires, and some 12 million of these chains were shared by at least two donors. Raw reads were error-corrected and collapsed into unique sequences with a nearest-neighbor algorithm that merged closely related sequences to remove PCR and sequencing errors. Alignment of CDR3 sequences to IMGT reference sequences was used to assign V, D and J gene segments. Each retained sequence needed at least a six-nucleotide match to both a V gene segment and a J gene segment. Rearrangements were classified as productive when the CDR3 lacked stop codons and remained in frame with V and J, and all other rearrangements were classified as non-productive. Following IMGT convention, CDR3 was defined as the stretch from the second conserved V-encoded cysteine to the conserved J-encoded phenylalanine. The earlier analysis of some 600 of the donors excluded sequences that lacked an unambiguous match to a single V gene segment. In an earlier analysis of several hundred of the donors, V segments were called functional above 56.7% productive rearrangements and were called segregating when the between-donor standard deviation exceeded 5%. A statistical classification framework was built to diagnose cytomegalovirus status from the catalog of TCR beta chain sequences. V and J gene assignment, in a later analysis, came from comparing TCR nucleotide sequences with IMGT/GENE-DB human TR gene sequences. The TCRdist pipeline was used in a later analysis to assign CDR3 sequences and most-parsimonious VDJ recombination scenarios. A later analysis defined each TCR beta chain by its CDR3 amino acid sequence plus V-gene family, and excluded reads lacking a unique V-gene family. In a later analysis, around 650 highly shared, low-generation-probability nucleotide sequences were removed to address suspected cross-contamination and a sequencing artifact. A later analysis calculated a clonal expansion index for each public chain from normalized within-repertoire ranks of inferred template counts. In a later analysis, generation probabilities were computed with a VDJ recombination model fitted to out-of-frame rearrangements, and the resulting probabilities were checked against IGoR. A later analysis scored TCR-TCR, TCR-HLA and TCR-CMV co-occurrence with hypergeometric tests, applying a repertoire-size bias correction to TCR pairs. A later analysis estimated false discovery rates by permuting HLA or CMV assignments 20 times. In a later analysis, co-occurring TCRs were grouped using DBSCAN, with TCRdist sequence similarity added in when clustering inside HLA-allele-positive subsets. Co-occurrence clustering excluded repertoires with fewer than 30,000 or more than 120,000 public chains, plus five with anomalous nucleotide sharing. TCRdb carries this immuneACCESS record with in-frame sequences only. Its versions omit some clonotypes, under half of them owing to an unresolved V gene in the studies checked, with the rest unexplained. V and J calls and clone size follow that table, whereas D and trimming were derived from the DNA. The sample table shows 120,000 or so clones, and about 80% are seen once. The top ten hold under 3% of the sample.

In total, just over 650 healthy bone marrow donors made up the cohort. At the time of sampling, all cohort members were nominally healthy, though unrecorded immune exposures were likely present. The donor tested CMV seronegative and was one of the 352 seronegative cohort members. Every donor gave a peripheral blood sample, and the peripheral blood mononuclear cells from that sample were used for TCR beta sequencing. Genomic DNA extraction from the blood cell samples was performed with the Qiagen DNeasy Blood Extraction Kit. This TCR derives from a man aged 30 to 39 in good health and CMV-seronegative. This receptor chain uses TRBV4-1 and TRBJ2-3, and 9 junction bases match TRBD1. The specimen was PBMCs. The nucleotide sequence reads as follows: TGCGCCAGCAGCCTCATACTCCGGGGGACAGGGTCCACAGATACGCAGTATTTT. Its translation reads: CASSLILRGTGSTDTQYF.